This T cell receptor (beta chain) was recovered during a study of cytomegalovirus exposure and HLA in healthy donors. Of note for this clone: What it binds is not known.

Germline values: CDR1 MNHEY, CDR2 SMNVEV (reference sequence). There are 17 residues in the CDR3. J lost 1 base, V lost 5 bases, and 9 bases had no gene match. Overall study results and limits: Prior analysis indicated that the majority of TCR beta V segments exhibited productivity approximately 90% or approximately 30% of the time. When analyzed later, a missense DCLRE1C variant was found to be linked to TCR beta V- and J-gene trimming. Across all donors, roughly uniform sequencing depth was an assumption of the presence/absence analyses.

The PCR employed 60 Vbeta primers together with 13 Jbeta primers. The repertoire was sequenced with immunoSEQ multiplex PCR; TCRdb's copy has only in-frame clones and lacks some. In the table there are tens of thousands of clones, around 70% of which are singletons. The rearrangement uses TRBV27 and TRBJ2-2; 8 nucleotides align to TRBD1. This TCR was recovered from a woman aged 50 to 65 in good health and CMV-seropositive. The sample comprised PBMCs. CDR3 bases: TGTGCCAGCAGTACCACTTCCGGGACAGGGAACACCGGGGAGCTGTTTTTT. Translating it yields CASSTTSGTGNTGELFF.